This entry concerns a single TCR beta chain. Its specificity is unknown. When replicate PCRs were run on sorted subsets, they used 150 to 200 ng DNA, about 30,000 T cell genomes. Generated by immunoSEQ multiplex PCR, the TCRdb table keeps only in-frame clones and is missing some. The repertoire consists of 2.3 million or so clones, with 80% to 95% occurring once and the leading ten covering about 0.39%. J gave up 8 bases and V 0 bases, and 9 bases lay outside the gene matches. From germline, CDR1 is SGHNT and CDR2 YYREEE (reference sequence). This CDR3 is built from 15 residues. These data are taken from a study of shared clonotypes between healthy human individuals. Notes on the study in general: Memory subsets generally showed lower estimated richness than naive subsets. Genetic and exposure-history diversity was limited by the small donor number.

The source of this sequence is a man aged 18 to 29 in good health. Some clones in this sample may be carry-over from other donors' samples. This chain connects TRBV5-4 to TRBJ1-2; 8 nucleotides match TRBD1. The sequencing sample was made of naive CD4+ T cells from PBMCs. Indicated subset: CD45RA+ positively selected. This CDR3 is CASSLANLRQGGYTF. The CDR3 nucleotides are TGTGCCAGCAGCTTGGCCAATTTGCGACAGGGGGGCTACACCTTC.